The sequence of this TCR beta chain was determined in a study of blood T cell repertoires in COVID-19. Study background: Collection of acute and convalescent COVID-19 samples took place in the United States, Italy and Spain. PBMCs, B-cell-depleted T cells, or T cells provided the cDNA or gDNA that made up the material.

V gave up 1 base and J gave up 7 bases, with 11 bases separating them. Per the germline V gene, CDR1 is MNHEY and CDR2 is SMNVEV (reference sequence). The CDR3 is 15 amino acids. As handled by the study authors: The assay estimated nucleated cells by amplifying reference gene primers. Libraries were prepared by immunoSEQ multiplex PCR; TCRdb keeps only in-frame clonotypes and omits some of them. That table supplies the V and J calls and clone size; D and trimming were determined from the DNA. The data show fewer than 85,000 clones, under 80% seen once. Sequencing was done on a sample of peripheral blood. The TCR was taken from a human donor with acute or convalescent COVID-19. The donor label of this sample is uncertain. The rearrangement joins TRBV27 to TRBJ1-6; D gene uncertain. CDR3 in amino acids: CASSLWEPTNSPLHF. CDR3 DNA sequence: TGTGCCAGCAGTTTATGGGAGCCGACAAATTCACCCCTCCACTTT.